Shown below are 28 T cell receptor beta chains from a single sample sequenced in a study of blood T cell repertoires in COVID-19. TCRdb's copy holds only in-frame clones and misses some; the assay was immunoSEQ multiplex PCR. This sample has under 250,000 clones, with about nine tenths found just once. Sequenced material: peripheral blood. The receptors were gathered from an older woman with acute or convalescent COVID-19.

The rearrangement uses TRBV7-2 and TRBJ2-5, with unresolved D. The CDR3 extends over 14 amino acids. Germline values: CDR1 SGHTA, CDR2 FQGNSA. Trimming pared 1 base from V and 1 base from J, leaving 7 bases between. CDR3 DNA: TGTGCCAGCAGCTTAGTGGGCAGCCAAGAGACCCAGTACTTC. Protein: CASSLVGSQETQYF.

This clone showed up just once. The chain joins TRBV28 to TRBJ2-7; possible D gene TRBD2, 7 bases. V lost 1 base and J lost 9, with 13 bases in between. The length of the CDR3 is 13 residues. Germline CDR1 MDHEN, CDR2 SYDVKM. The CDR3 DNA reads as TGTGCCAGCAGTTTATCGGACAGCGGGACGCAGTACTTC. Protein: CASSLSDSGTQYF.

This chain uses TRBV18 with TRBJ2-3; 7 bases are shared with TRBD1. J gave up 4 bases and V 5 bases, and 9 bases lay outside the gene matches. The length of the CDR3 is 15 residues. The germline gives CDR1 KGHSH, CDR2 LQKENI. CDR3 sequence (DNA): TGTGCCAGCTCAGCACAGGGGCTAGGGGCAGATACGCAGTATTTT. This encodes CASSAQGLGADTQYF. Variable domain in full (rest from reference TRBV18 and TRBJ2-3): NAGVMQNPRHLVRRRGQEARLRCSPMKGHSHVYWYRQLPEEGLKFMVYLQKENIIDESGMPKERFSAEFPKEGPSILRIQQVVRGDSAAYFCASSAQGLGADTQYFGPGTRLTVL.

V and J are TRBV6-5 and TRBJ1-4; D remains ambiguous. Looked up from germline, CDR1 is MNHEY and CDR2 is SVGAGI. The germline V and J ends were trimmed by 0 bases and 8 bases, with 13 bases remaining between them. The CDR3 contains 15 residues. CDR3 sequence: CASSYSMSPGEKLFF. The CDR3, as DNA: TGTGCCAGCAGTTACTCGATGTCGCCCGGGGAAAAACTGTTTTTT.

This chain connects TRBV6-5 to TRBJ1-6; D might be TRBD1 (6 bases). Germline loops: CDR1 MNHEY, CDR2 SVGAGI. V was pared by 6 bases and J by 5 bases, with 14 bases between. This CDR3 is 15 amino acids long. The CDR3 is CASRPPGQNNSPLHF. The DNA of the CDR3 is TGTGCCAGCAGGCCTCCGGGACAAAATAATTCACCCCTCCACTTT.

The chain carries TRBV6-5 and TRBJ1-1; 7 positions match TRBD1. Germline V lookup: CDR1 MNHEY, CDR2 SVGAGI. The V segment lost 1 base and the J segment 4 bases; nucleotides outside the gene matches: 6. The CDR3 runs 15 residues. The CDR3 coding sequence is TGTGCCAGCAGTTACTACAGGGGAGCGGGCACTGAAGCTTTCTTT. Protein: CASSYYRGAGTEAFF.

The V gene is TRBV7-9, the J gene TRBJ2-7; 10 bases map to TRBD2. CDR3 length: 18 residues. Germline CDR1 and CDR2: SEHNR and FQNEAQ (reference sequence). V lost 4 bases and J lost 0; bases outside the gene matches: 12. In DNA form, the CDR3 reads TGTGCCAGCAGCTCGGACAGGTTTGCTAGCGGGAGCTCCTACGAGCAGTACTTC. Translating gives CASSSDRFASGSSYEQYF.

The chain uses TRBV30 and TRBJ1-2; D is unresolved. Germline-derived CDR1 and CDR2 are GTSNPN and SVGIG (reference sequence). Trimming took off 2 bases at V and 7 bases at J, with 8 bases between the two ends. The CDR3 is 11 residues long. CDR3 protein: CAWSPGAGYTF. CDR3 nucleotides: TGTGCCTGGAGTCCCGGAGCTGGCTACACCTTC.

The V call is TRBV7-3, the J call TRBJ1-2; TRBD1 matches 8 bases. With 5 bases clipped from V and 9 bases from J, the junction kept 8 bases outside the gene matches. Germline loops: CDR1 SGHTA, CDR2 FQGTGA. The CDR3 length is 13 residues. The CDR3 region has the DNA TGTGCCAGCAGCCAGGGGGCAGACATGAGCTACACCTTC. Translated, it gives CASSQGADMSYTF. Full variable domain (outside the CDR3, taken from reference TRBV7-3 and TRBJ1-2): GAGVSQTPSNKVTEKGKYVELRCDPISGHTALYWYRQSLGQGPEFLIYFQGTGAADDSGLPNDRFFAVRPEGSVSTLKIQRTERGDSAVYLCASSQGADMSYTFGSGTRLTVV.

The CDR3 region has the DNA TGCGCCAGCAGTCAGGCACCGGGACAGGGGGCTGGGGCCAACGTCCTGACTTTC. Residues: CASSQAPGQGAGANVLTF. The chain has TRBV23-1 and TRBJ2-6, with TRBD1 identical over 11 bases. TRBV23-1 is filed as an ORF, its function uncertain. V shed 3 bases, J shed 2 bases, and the junction held 6 bases outside the gene matches. The CDR3 has 18 residues.

This clone has just one count. The genes are TRBV5-6 and TRBJ2-4, with TRBD1 matching over 8 bases. V shed 5 bases and J 1 base; nucleotides not matched to a gene: 8. The CDR3 consists of 16 residues. Looked up from germline, CDR1 is SGHDT and CDR2 is YYEEEE. The CDR3 DNA sequence: TGTGCCAGCAGACTTGCGACAGGGGAGGCCAAAAACATTCAGTACTTC. Translating gives CASRLATGEAKNIQYF.

The V call is TRBV28, the J call TRBJ2-1, with a weak D call TRBD2 (6 bases). V dropped 3 bases and J dropped 9 bases, with 9 bases sitting between them. Germline loops: CDR1 MDHEN, CDR2 SYDVKM. The CDR3 contains 12 residues. This CDR3 reads CASSFLALEQFF. The CDR3 DNA reads as TGTGCCAGCAGTTTCCTAGCGCTTGAGCAGTTCTTC.

The chain is built from TRBV7-2 and TRBJ1-6; TRBD1 agrees at 7 bases. There are 16 residues in the CDR3. Trimming removed 2 bases from V and 4 bases from J; junction bases left unmatched: 5. The germline CDR1 and CDR2 sequences are SGHTA and FQGNSA. For the CDR3, the DNA is TGTGCCAGCAGCTTAAGCCGGGACAGTTATAATTCACCCCTCCACTTT. It translates to CASSLSRDSYNSPLHF. Full variable domain (missing parts from reference TRBV7-2 and TRBJ1-6): GAGVSQSPSNKVTEKGKDVELRCDPISGHTALYWYRQSLGQGLEFLIYFQGNSAPDKSGLPSDRFSAERTGGSVSTLTIQRTQQEDSAVYLCASSLSRDSYNSPLHFGNGTRLTVT.

Worth noting for this clone: In the same sample, other DNA sequences code for this CDR3. The rearrangement joins TRBV28 to TRBJ1-5; D may be TRBD1 (5 bases). The germline V gene encodes CDR1 MDHEN and CDR2 SYDVKM. V was clipped by 2 bases and J by 0 bases, with 5 bases between them. The CDR3 covers 14 residues. In nucleotides, the CDR3 is TGTGCCAGCAGTTTAGACAGTAGCAATCAGCCCCAGCATTTT. This sequence encodes CASSLDSSNQPQHF.

This chain connects TRBV29-1 to TRBJ1-2; no clear D. Trimming cost V 3 bases and J 4 bases, with 12 bases left between them. The CDR3 runs to 13 residues. The V gene's germline CDR1 is SQVTM and CDR2 ANQGSEA. The CDR3 sequence: CSVDSPSGYGYTF. The CDR3 nucleotides read TGCAGCGTTGATAGTCCCTCAGGCTATGGCTACACCTTC.

This clone was seen only a few times. The chain recombines TRBV19 with TRBJ1-2; 10 positions agree with TRBD1. CDR1 and CDR2 (germline): LNHDA, SQIVND (reference sequence). The CDR3 is made up of 15 amino acids. The junction had 7 bases not matched to a gene; V was cut back by 5 bases and J by 4 bases. The CDR3 sequence: CASSLTGGPFYGYTF. CDR3 coding DNA: TGTGCCAGTAGTCTGACAGGGGGCCCCTTCTATGGCTACACCTTC. Together with reference TRBV19 and TRBJ1-2, the CDR3 gives the full variable domain: DGGITQSPKYLFRKEGQNVTLSCEQNLNHDAMYWYRQDPGQGLRLIYYSQIVNDFQKGDIAEGYSVSREKKESFPLTVTSAQKNPTAFYLCASSLTGGPFYGYTFGSGTRLTVV.

The CDR3 DNA sequence: TGTGCCAGCAGTTCGCCCGCGACAGATACGCAGTATTTT. Translated, it gives CASSSPATDTQYF. The rearrangement uses TRBV28 and TRBJ2-3; D is unclear. From germline, CDR1 is MDHEN and CDR2 SYDVKM. The CDR3 sequence is 13 residues long. Trimming shortened V by 4 bases and J by 3 bases, and 8 bases separated the two germline ends.

The chain couples TRBV7-9 to TRBJ2-3; 10 bases align to TRBD1. The germline CDR1 and CDR2 sequences are SEHNR and FQNEAQ (reference sequence). The CDR3 totals 15 residues. The J segment lost 6 bases and the V segment lost 5 bases, leaving 8 bases of the junction unmatched. As DNA, the CDR3 is TGTGCCAGCAGCGCTCGGGACAGGGGACGCGATACGCAGTATTTT. Amino acid sequence: CASSARDRGRDTQYF.

In DNA form, the CDR3 reads TGTGCCATCAGTCCTAGAAGAACTAGCGGGGGGGGCACAGATACGCAGTATTTT. It yields the protein CAISPRRTSGGGTDTQYF. The J gene is TRBJ2-3, the V gene TRBV10-3; 13 bases match TRBD2. From germline, CDR1 is ENHRY and CDR2 SYGVKD. The length of the CDR3 is 18 residues. Trimming at V came to 5 bases and at J to 1 base, leaving 9 bases not matched to a gene.

This clone was recorded a few times. The chain joins TRBV5-4 to TRBJ1-2; 9 bases match TRBD1. Germline CDR1 reads SGHNT; CDR2 reads YYREEE (reference sequence). The ends lost 4 bases at V and 5 bases at J; junction bases unmatched: 9. The CDR3 is made up of 15 amino acids. CDR3 nucleotides: TGTGCCAGCAGCACAACTACAGGGGGCGCATATGGCTACACCTTC. Encoded protein: CASSTTTGGAYGYTF.

Comment on this clone: The sample contains more than one DNA sequence encoding this CDR3. J is TRBJ1-5 and V is TRBV2, with 8 nucleotides matching TRBD1. With 3 bases clipped from V and 4 bases from J, the junction kept 5 bases outside the gene matches. The CDR3 totals 15 residues. From germline, CDR1 is SNHLY and CDR2 FYNNEI. For the CDR3, the DNA is TGTGCCAGCAGTGACGACAGGGGTGGGAATCAGCCCCAGCATTTT. Its protein product is CASSDDRGGNQPQHF.

Comments on this clone: This same CDR3 is encoded by further DNA sequences in the sample. The chain employs TRBV19 and TRBJ2-7, with D maybe TRBD1 (5 bases). Germline V gene data show CDR1 as LNHDA and CDR2 as SQIVND (reference sequence). This CDR3 is built from 14 residues. Trimming took 1 base from V and 3 from J, leaving 10 bases between them. The DNA of the CDR3 is TGTGCCAGTAGTATAGGCAGGGAAGGCTACGAGCAGTACTTC. This translates into CASSIGREGYEQYF.

This rearrangement joins TRBV6-1 to TRBJ1-1, with D uncertain. Between the trimmed V and J ends, which lost 3 bases and 9 bases, there was a span of 8 bases. Per germline, CDR1 MNHNS and CDR2 SASEGT. The CDR3 sequence is 11 residues long. The CDR3 region has the DNA TGTGCCAGCAGTGAGTCGGGGAAAGCTTTCTTT. This codes for CASSESGKAFF.

This clone appeared once. The J gene is TRBJ1-2, the V gene TRBV30; perhaps TRBD1 as D (6 bases). This CDR3 has 14 residues. The germline V and J ends were trimmed by 1 base and 0 bases, with 9 bases remaining between them. Germline V gives CDR1 GTSNPN, CDR2 SVGIG (reference sequence). The CDR3 nucleotides are TGTGCCTGGAGTGAGGGGGTCGCTAACTATGGCTACACCTTC. Protein product: CAWSEGVANYGYTF.

The chain combines TRBV7-2 with TRBJ1-4; tentatively, D is TRBD1 (6 bases). Trimming took 1 base from V and 0 from J, leaving 15 bases between them. The CDR3 length is 18 residues. Germline V lookup: CDR1 SGHTA, CDR2 FQGNSA. The CDR3 nucleotides read TGTGCCAGCAGCTTAGGGGTACAGGGAACTACAACTAATGAAAAACTGTTTTTT. This encodes CASSLGVQGTTTNEKLFF.

This clone was seen only a few times. The genes are TRBV5-1 and TRBJ1-5; tentative D call: TRBD1 (5 bases). V gave up 0 bases and J gave up 5 bases, with 12 bases separating them. Germline assignment: CDR1 SGHRS and CDR2 YFSETQ. This CDR3 is built from 15 residues. Written as DNA, the CDR3 is TGCGCCAGCAGCTTGGACGGCAGGGTGGATCAGCCCCAGCATTTT. Encoded protein: CASSLDGRVDQPQHF.

The chain has TRBV11-2 and TRBJ2-2; a weak D match, TRBD2 (6 bases). Germline CDR1 and CDR2: SGHAT and FQNNGV. The CDR3 is 15 residues long. The V gene lost 3 bases and the J gene lost 4 bases, with 12 bases spanning the gap. The CDR3 region is CASSFPGRSTGELFF. The CDR3, as DNA: TGTGCCAGCAGCTTTCCGGGGAGGAGCACCGGGGAGCTGTTTTTT.

This sequence joins TRBV7-2 and TRBJ2-1, with D tentatively TRBD2 (5 bases). This CDR3 is 12 amino acids long. The germline gives CDR1 SGHTA, CDR2 FQGNSA. V lost 1 base and J lost 13, with 11 bases in between. In DNA form, the CDR3 reads TGTGCCAGCAGCTTAGTTCGGAGGCCTCAGTTCTTC. Its translation: CASSLVRRPQFF.